This T cell receptor (beta chain) was retrieved from a study of control samples from healthy donors and cancer patients. Sequencing was performed with immunoSEQ multiplex PCR; in TCRdb, only in-frame clones are kept and a portion is missing. Seen here are about 100,000 clones, about 90% observed once, and the top ten hold over 15%. Trimming left V 6 bases short and J 6 bases short, with 9 bases between. Germline-derived CDR1 and CDR2 are LNHDA and SQIVND (reference sequence). This CDR3 has 13 residues. This clonotype originated in a woman aged 50 to 60 in good health. J is TRBJ1-6 and V is TRBV19, with D perhaps TRBD1 (5 bases). Sequenced material: blood. The DNA for the CDR3 is TGTGCCAGTAGGACAGAGTCTAATTCACCCCTCCACTTT. It yields the protein CASRTESNSPLHF.